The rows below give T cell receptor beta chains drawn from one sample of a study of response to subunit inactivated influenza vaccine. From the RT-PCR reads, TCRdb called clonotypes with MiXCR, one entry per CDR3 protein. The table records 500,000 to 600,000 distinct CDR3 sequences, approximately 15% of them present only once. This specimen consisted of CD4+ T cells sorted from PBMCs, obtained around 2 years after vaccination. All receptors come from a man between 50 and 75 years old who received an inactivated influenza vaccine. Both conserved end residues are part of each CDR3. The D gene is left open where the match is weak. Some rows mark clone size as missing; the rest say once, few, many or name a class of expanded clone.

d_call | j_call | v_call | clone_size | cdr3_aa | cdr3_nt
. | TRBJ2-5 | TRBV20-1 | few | CSASGGSGGGWGTQYF | TGCAGTGCTAGTGGGGGCAGCGGCGGGGGTTGGGGGACCCAGTACTTC
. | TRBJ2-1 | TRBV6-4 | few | CASSAEQGRFDEQFF | TGTGCCAGCAGTGCGGAACAAGGAAGGTTCGATGAGCAGTTCTTC
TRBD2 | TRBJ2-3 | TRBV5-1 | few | CASSSGLVRNTDTQYF | TGCGCCAGCAGCTCGGGACTAGTGAGGAACACAGATACGCAGTATTTT
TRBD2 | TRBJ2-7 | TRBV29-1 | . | CSAGGTSIGVCEQYF | TGCAGCGCGGGAGGGACTAGCATTGGTGTGTGCGAGCAGTACTTC
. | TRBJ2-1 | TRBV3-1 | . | CASSQISGEQFF | TGTGCCAGCAGCCAAATTTCTGGCGAGCAGTTCTTC
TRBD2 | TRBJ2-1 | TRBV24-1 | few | CATSAHILAGGFNEQFF | TGTGCCACCAGTGCCCACATACTAGCGGGGGGCTTTAATGAGCAGTTCTTC
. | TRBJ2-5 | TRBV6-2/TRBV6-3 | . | CASSRASGAPQETQYF | TGTGCCAGCAGTAGGGCCTCCGGGGCCCCCCAAGAGACCCAGTACTTC
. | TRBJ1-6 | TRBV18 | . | CASSPRGMGTSNSPLHF | TGTGCCAGCTCACCTCGGGGAATGGGAACGTCTAATTCACCCCTCCACTTT
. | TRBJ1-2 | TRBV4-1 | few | CASSQAFTLGYGYTF | TGCGCCAGCAGCCAAGCCTTCACTCTGGGCTATGGCTACACCTTC
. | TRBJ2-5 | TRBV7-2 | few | CASSLRSRTQETQYF | TGTGCCAGCAGCTTAAGGAGCAGGACCCAAGAGACCCAGTACTTC